This is a list of T cell receptor beta chains from one sample in a study of cytomegalovirus exposure and HLA in healthy donors. This table comes from immunoSEQ multiplex PCR, and its TCRdb copy is limited to in-frame clones, with some not included. This table holds about 150,000 clones, around 85% found once. Sequenced sample: PBMCs. Receptors were obtained from a male donor in good health and CMV-seronegative. Each CDR3 is given with its conserved first and last residue. Fields, in order: V gene, D gene, clone size, J gene, CDR3 DNA, CDR3 protein. The D gene is left open where the match is weak. Some rows have no size entry. The others give once, few or many, or a class for an expanded clone.

TRBV6-6	-	-	TRBJ1-5	TGTGCCAGCAGTTCCCTCCCGAATCAGCCCCAGCATTTT	CASSSLPNQPQHF
TRBV6-6	TRBD1	-	TRBJ2-1	TGTGCCAGCCGGGACAGGGGTATGAATGAGCAGTTCTTC	CASRDRGMNEQFF
TRBV10-3	TRBD1	-	TRBJ1-5	TGTGCCATCAGTGAGTCGAGGGGACAGGGTTCTGGTAAGCCCCAGCATTTT	CAISESRGQGSGKPQHF
TRBV7-6	TRBD2	-	TRBJ2-1	TGTGCCAGCAGCTTAGCGTCCGCTAGCGGGGGGCCCCAGTTCTTC	CASSLASASGGPQFF
TRBV9	TRBD1	-	TRBJ1-2	TGTGCCAGCAGCGTAACTACAGGGGCGGCTAACTATGGCTACACCTTC	CASSVTTGAANYGYTF
TRBV11-2	-	-	TRBJ2-1	TGTGCCAGCAGCTTGAGGACCGCGGGGGCAAGCTCCTACAATGAGCAGTTCTTC	CASSLRTAGASSYNEQFF
TRBV5-3	TRBD1	-	TRBJ1-4	TGTGCCAGAAGCTCCCCGGACAGGGAACGGAATGAAAAACTGTTTTTT	CARSSPDRERNEKLFF
TRBV19	-	-	TRBJ2-7	TGTGCCAGTAGTATAGCGGCAGGTCTCTACGAGCAGTACTTC	CASSIAAGLYEQYF
TRBV27	TRBD1	-	TRBJ2-7	TGTGCCAGCAGTCCCCATAGACAGGGGGGGAGGTCGCAGTACTTC	CASSPHRQGGRSQYF
TRBV5-1	-	-	TRBJ1-3	TGCGCCAGCAGCTTGGAGCTTAGCTCTGGAAACACCATATATTTT	CASSLELSSGNTIYF
TRBV5-1	-	-	TRBJ2-3	TGCGCCAGCGAAATGGCGGGCACAGATACGCAGTATTTT	CASEMAGTDTQYF
TRBV7-6	-	-	TRBJ2-5	TGTGCCAGCAGCTTAGGCGTCAGGCCCCAAGAGACCCAGTACTTC	CASSLGVRPQETQYF
TRBV7-8	-	-	TRBJ1-1	TGTGCCAGCAGCTTAGAGAGTCAGGGCACTGAAGCTTTCTTT	CASSLESQGTEAFF
TRBV6-1	-	once	TRBJ2-3	TGTGCCAGCAGTGCGGGACTTGAGGCAGATACGCAGTATTTT	CASSAGLEADTQYF
TRBV6-5	-	-	TRBJ1-2	TGTGCCAGCAGCTTCGTAGCTAACTATGGCTACACCTTC	CASSFVANYGYTF
TRBV11-2	-	-	TRBJ1-4	TGTGCCAGCAGCCTAGGGGCCAAACGGACTAATGAAAAACTGTTTTTT	CASSLGAKRTNEKLFF
TRBV9	-	few	TRBJ1-3	TGTGCCAGCAGCGACGGACACCCTGGAAACACCATATATTTT	CASSDGHPGNTIYF
TRBV7-8	TRBD1	-	TRBJ1-2	TGTGCCAGCAGCTTTTCGGACAGGGGCTATGGCTACACCTTC	CASSFSDRGYGYTF